This entry is about one T cell receptor (beta chain). As yet, its antigen is unknown. TCRdb reprocessed the 5' RACE reads via MiXCR and lists one record per CDR3 protein. The table records fewer than 900,000 distinct CDR3 sequences, 15% to 20% of them present only once. The data derive from a study of identical twins. Findings and caveats of the study: Where out-of-frame alpha sequences were twin-shared, they showed excess low generation probability. Invariant T cells like MAIT and iNKT could partly confound the zero-insertion analyses.

CDR3 length equals 17 residues. J lost 2 bases, V lost 0 bases, and 7 bases had no gene match. Germline values: CDR1 DFQATT, CDR2 SNEGSKA (reference sequence). This sample also appeared in a second study, on T cells expressing NK-cell markers. Per that study: Seven HCMV-seropositive donors and one seronegative donor made up the eight sequenced donors. HCMV specificity of expanded NKG2C+ T cell clones remained unclear.

This sequence was found in a woman aged 18-29 years in good health. The chain is built from TRBV20-1 and TRBJ2-5; 12 bases match TRBD2. Source material: PBMCs. The CDR3 sequence is CSARDETSGGPQETQYF. The DNA of the CDR3 is TGCAGTGCTAGAGATGAGACTAGCGGGGGACCGCAAGAGACCCAGTACTTC.